These 7 T cell receptor beta chains share one sample of origin, sequenced in a study of blood T cell repertoires in COVID-19. Assay used: immunoSEQ multiplex PCR; TCRdb lists only in-frame clones, some missing. The sample shows 200,000 to 250,000 clones, just under 85% of them seen only once. The sample consisted of peripheral blood. These receptor sequences come from a woman aged 55-69 years with active or convalescent COVID-19.

The chain uses TRBV6-1 and TRBJ2-7; D is ambiguous. The CDR3 spans 13 residues. V was trimmed by 3 bases and J by 0 bases, leaving 6 bases between them. Germline assignment: CDR1 MNHNS and CDR2 SASEGT. CDR3 region: CASSDDFSYEQYV. Here the CDR3 DNA reads TGTGCCAGCAGTGACGACTTCTCCTACGAGCAGTACGTC.

This chain uses TRBV27 with TRBJ2-1; D may be TRBD2 (5 bases). CDR3 length: 15 amino acids. V lost 3 bases to trimming and J lost 1 base, with 10 bases between them. In germline, CDR1 is MNHEY, CDR2 SMNVEV (reference sequence). In nucleotides, the CDR3 is TGTGCCAGCAGTTTGGGGAGACTGTCCTACAATGAGCAGTTCTTC. Protein: CASSLGRLSYNEQFF.

The chain couples TRBV6-2 or TRBV6-3 to TRBJ1-5; the D gene is possibly TRBD1 (6 bases). Germline-derived CDR1 and CDR2 are MNHEY and SVGEGT. The CDR3 is made up of 16 amino acids. V was trimmed by 2 bases and J by 4 bases, leaving 15 bases between them. The CDR3 sequence is CASSYATGSGNQPQHF. The DNA of the CDR3 is TGTGCCAGCAGTTACGCCACAGGGTCAGGGAATCAGCCCCAGCATTTT.

The chain joins TRBV28 to TRBJ2-1; the D is unclear. The CDR3 has 14 amino acids. Per germline, CDR1 MDHEN and CDR2 SYDVKM. Trimming took off 2 bases at V and 1 base at J, with 6 bases between the two ends. In DNA, the CDR3 is TGTGCCAGCAGTTTAGACGGGTCCTACAATGAGCAGTTCTTC. Its protein product is CASSLDGSYNEQFF.

The gene calls are TRBV5-1 and TRBJ1-2; 11 bases map to TRBD1. The CDR3 consists of 17 residues. From germline, CDR1 is SGHRS and CDR2 YFSETQ. Trimming at V came to 4 bases and at J to 2 bases, leaving 10 bases not matched to a gene. The DNA for the CDR3 is TGCGCCAGCAGCACCGGACAGGGGGCGACTAGGAACTATGGCTACACCTTC. This codes for CASSTGQGATRNYGYTF.

This chain connects TRBV6-5 to TRBJ2-4; 7 positions match TRBD1. Germline V gene data show CDR1 as MNHEY and CDR2 as SVGAGI. The CDR3 consists of 13 residues. The V and J ends lost 4 bases and 10 bases, in that order; junction bases with no gene match: 7. CDR3 loop: CASSSPGTDIQYF. The CDR3 coding sequence is TGTGCCAGCAGTTCCCCCGGGACAGATATTCAGTACTTC.

The chain recombines TRBV11-2 with TRBJ2-7; possibly TRBD1 for D (5 bases). CDR1 is SGHAT, CDR2 FQNNGV, per germline. The CDR3 covers 13 residues. Trimming pared 1 base from V and 5 bases from J, leaving 9 bases between. Here the CDR3 DNA reads TGTGCCAGCAGCTTAGGGGGCTTCAACGAGCAGTACGTC. Protein: CASSLGGFNEQYV.